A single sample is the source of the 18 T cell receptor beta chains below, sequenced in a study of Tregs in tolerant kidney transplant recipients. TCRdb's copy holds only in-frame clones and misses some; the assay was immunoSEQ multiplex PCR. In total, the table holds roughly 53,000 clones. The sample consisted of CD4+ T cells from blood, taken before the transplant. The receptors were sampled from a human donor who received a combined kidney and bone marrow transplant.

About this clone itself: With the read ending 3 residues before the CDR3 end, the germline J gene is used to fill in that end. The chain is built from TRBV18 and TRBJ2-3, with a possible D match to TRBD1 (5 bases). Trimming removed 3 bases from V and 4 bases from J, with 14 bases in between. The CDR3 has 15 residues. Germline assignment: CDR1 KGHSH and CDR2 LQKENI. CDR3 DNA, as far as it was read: TGTGCCAGCTCACCCGACAGAAACCCCGCAGATACG. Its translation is CASSPDRNPADT. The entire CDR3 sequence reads CASSPDRNPADTQYF.

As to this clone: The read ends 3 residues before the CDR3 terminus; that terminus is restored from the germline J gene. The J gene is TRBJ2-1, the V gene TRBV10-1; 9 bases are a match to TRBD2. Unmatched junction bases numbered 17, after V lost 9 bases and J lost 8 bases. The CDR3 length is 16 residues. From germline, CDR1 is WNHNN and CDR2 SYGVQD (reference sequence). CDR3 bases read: TGCGCCAGACCGCAAAGGCGGGGGGGTTGTGTTGATGAG. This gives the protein CARPQRRGGCVDE. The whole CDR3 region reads CARPQRRGGCVDEQFF.

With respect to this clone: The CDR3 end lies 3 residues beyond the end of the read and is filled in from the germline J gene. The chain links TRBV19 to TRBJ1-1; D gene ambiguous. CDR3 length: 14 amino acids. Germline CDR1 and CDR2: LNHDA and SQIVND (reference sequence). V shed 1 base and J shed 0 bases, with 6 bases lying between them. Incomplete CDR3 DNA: TGTGCCAGTAGTATAGTGTCGGTGAACACTGAA. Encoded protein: CASSIVSVNTE. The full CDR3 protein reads CASSIVSVNTEAFF.

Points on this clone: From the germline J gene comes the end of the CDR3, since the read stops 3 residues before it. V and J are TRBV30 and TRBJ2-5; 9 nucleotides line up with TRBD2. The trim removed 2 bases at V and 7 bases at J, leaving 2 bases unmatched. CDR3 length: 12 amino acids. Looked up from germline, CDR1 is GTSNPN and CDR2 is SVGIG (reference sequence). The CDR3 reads CAWSILAGTQYF. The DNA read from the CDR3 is TGTGCCTGGAGTATACTAGCGGGGACC. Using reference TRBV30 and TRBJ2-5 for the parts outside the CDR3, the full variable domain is SQTIHQWPATLVQPVGSPLSLECTVEGTSNPNLYWYRQAAGRGLQLLFYSVGIGQISSEVPQNLSASRPQDRQFILSSKKLLLSDSGFYLCAWSILAGTQYFGPGTRLLVL.

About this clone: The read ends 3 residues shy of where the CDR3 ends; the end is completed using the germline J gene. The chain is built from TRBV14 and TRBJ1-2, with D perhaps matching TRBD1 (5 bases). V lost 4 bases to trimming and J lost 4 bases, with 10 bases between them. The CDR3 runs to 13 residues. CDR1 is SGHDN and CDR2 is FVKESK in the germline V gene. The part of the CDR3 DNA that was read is TGTGCCAGCAGCCTCGGGACTTCCTATGGC. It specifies CASSLGTSYG. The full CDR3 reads CASSLGTSYGYTF.

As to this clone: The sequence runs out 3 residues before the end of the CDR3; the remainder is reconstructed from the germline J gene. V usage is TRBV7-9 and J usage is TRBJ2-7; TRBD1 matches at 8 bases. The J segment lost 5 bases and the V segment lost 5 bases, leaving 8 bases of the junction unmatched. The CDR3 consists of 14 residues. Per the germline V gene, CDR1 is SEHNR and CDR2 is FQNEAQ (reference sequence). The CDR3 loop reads CASSRDRGYDEQYF. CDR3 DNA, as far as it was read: TGTGCCAGCAGCCGCGACAGGGGTTACGACGAG.

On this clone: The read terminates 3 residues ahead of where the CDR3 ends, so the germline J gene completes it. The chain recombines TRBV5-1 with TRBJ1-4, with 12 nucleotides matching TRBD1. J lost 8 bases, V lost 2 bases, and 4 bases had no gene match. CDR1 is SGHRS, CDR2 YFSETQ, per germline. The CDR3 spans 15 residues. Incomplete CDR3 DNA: TGCGCCAGCAGCTTTTCCGGGACAGGGGGCGAAAAA. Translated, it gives CASSFSGTGGEK. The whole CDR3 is CASSFSGTGGEKLFF. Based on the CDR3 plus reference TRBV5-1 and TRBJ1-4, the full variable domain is KAGVTQTPRYLIKTRGQQVTLSCSPISGHRSVSWYQQTPGQGLQFLFEYFSETQRNKGNFPGRFSGRQFSNSRSEMNVSTLELGDSALYLCASSFSGTGGEKLFFGSGTQLSVL.

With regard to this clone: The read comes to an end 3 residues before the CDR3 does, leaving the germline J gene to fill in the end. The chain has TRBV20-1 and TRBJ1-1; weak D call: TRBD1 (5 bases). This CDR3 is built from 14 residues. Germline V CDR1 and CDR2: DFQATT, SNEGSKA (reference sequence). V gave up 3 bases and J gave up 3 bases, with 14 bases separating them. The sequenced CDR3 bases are TGCAGTGCTAGGGCCCGGGGGTGGGACACTGAA. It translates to CSARARGWDTE. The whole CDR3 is CSARARGWDTEAFF.

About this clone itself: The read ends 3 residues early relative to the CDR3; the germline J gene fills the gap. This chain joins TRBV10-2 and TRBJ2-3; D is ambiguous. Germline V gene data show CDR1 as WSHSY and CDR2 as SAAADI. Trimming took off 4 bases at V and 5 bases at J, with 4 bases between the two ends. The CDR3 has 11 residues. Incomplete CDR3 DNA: TGCGCCAGCAGTGGCGTAGATACG. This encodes CASSGVDT. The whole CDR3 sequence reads CASSGVDTQYF.

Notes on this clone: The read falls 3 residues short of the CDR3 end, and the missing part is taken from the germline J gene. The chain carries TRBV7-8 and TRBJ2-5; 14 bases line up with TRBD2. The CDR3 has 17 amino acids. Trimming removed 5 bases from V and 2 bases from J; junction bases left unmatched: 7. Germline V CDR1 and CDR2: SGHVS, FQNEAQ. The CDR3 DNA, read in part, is TGTGCCAGCAGCATCGGACTAGCGGGAGGAGGGCAAGAGACC. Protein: CASSIGLAGGGQET. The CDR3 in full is CASSIGLAGGGQETQYF.

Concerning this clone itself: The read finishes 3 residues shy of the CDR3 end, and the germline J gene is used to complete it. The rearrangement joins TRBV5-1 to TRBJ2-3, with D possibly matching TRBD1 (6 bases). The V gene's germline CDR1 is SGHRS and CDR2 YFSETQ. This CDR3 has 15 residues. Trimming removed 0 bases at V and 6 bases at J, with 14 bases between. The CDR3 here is CASSLDGGGSDTQYF. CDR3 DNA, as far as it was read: TGCGCCAGCAGCTTGGATGGGGGCGGGTCGGATACG.

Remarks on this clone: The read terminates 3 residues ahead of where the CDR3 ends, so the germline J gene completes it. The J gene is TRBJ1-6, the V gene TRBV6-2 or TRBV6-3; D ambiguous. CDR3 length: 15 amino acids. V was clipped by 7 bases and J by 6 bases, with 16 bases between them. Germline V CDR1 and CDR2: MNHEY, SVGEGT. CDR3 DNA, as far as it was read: TGTGCCAGCAAGGCGGCCCTGACGCCTAATTCACCC. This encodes CASKAALTPNSP. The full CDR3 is CASKAALTPNSPLHF.

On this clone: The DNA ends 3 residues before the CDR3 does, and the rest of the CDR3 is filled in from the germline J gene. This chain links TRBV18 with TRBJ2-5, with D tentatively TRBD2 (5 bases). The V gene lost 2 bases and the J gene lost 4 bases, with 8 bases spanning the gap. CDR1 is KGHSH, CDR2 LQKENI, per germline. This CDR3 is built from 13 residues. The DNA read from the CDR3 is TGTGCCAGCTCACCAAGACGGGGAGAGACC. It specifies CASSPRRGET. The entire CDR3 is CASSPRRGETQYF.

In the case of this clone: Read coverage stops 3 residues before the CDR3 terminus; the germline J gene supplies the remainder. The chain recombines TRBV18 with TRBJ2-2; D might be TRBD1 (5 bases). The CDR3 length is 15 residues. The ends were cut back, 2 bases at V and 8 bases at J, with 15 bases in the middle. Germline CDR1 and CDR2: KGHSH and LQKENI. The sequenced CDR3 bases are TGTGCCAGCTCACCATTCCCAGGGAAGGTGGGGGAG. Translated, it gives CASSPFPGKVGE. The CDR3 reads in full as CASSPFPGKVGELFF.

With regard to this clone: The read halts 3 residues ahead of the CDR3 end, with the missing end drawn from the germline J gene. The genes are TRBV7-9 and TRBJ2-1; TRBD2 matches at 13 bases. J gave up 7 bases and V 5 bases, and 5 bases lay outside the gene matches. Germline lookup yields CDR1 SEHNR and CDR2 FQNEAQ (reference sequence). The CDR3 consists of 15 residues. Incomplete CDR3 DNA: TGTGCCAGCAGCCGGACTAGCGGGAGTAAAAATGAG. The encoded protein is CASSRTSGSKNE. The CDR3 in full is CASSRTSGSKNEQFF.

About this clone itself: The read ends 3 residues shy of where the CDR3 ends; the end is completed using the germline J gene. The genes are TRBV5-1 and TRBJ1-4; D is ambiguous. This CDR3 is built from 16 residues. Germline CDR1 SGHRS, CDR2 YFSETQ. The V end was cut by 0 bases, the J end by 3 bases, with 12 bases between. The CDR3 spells CASSLERGSANEKLFF. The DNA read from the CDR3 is TGCGCCAGCAGCTTGGAGCGGGGATCCGCTAATGAAAAA. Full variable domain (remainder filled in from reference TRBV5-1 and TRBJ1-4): KAGVTQTPRYLIKTRGQQVTLSCSPISGHRSVSWYQQTPGQGLQFLFEYFSETQRNKGNFPGRFSGRQFSNSRSEMNVSTLELGDSALYLCASSLERGSANEKLFFGSGTQLSVL.

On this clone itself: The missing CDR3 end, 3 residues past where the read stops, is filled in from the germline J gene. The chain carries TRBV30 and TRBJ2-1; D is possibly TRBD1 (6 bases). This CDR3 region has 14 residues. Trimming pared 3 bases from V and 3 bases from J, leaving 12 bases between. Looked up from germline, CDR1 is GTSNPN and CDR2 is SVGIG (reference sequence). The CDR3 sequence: CAWSRLQGYNEQFF. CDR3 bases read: TGTGCCTGGAGCCGATTACAGGGCTACAATGAG.

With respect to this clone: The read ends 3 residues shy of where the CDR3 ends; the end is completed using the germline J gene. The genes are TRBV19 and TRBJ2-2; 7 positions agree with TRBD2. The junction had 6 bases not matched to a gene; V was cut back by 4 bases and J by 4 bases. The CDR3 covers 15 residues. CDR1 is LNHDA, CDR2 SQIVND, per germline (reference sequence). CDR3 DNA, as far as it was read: TGTGCCAGTAGTAGCGGGAGAGGTGTCACCGGGGAG. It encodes CASSSGRGVTGE. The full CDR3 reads CASSSGRGVTGELFF.